This TCR beta chain was sequenced during a study of T cells in Graves' hyperthyroidism and ophthalmopathy. The study's findings and limits: In validation, the model predicted ophthalmopathy. These predictions came a median 6.5 months before onset. Most clonotypes that expanded in the thyroid above 0.001 also showed up in blood.

As for this clonotype: Its antigen is undetermined.

CDR1 is DFQATT and CDR2 is SNEGSKA in the germline V gene (reference sequence). V lost 4 bases and J lost 3; bases outside the gene matches: 10. This CDR3 spans 16 amino acids. Researchers barred patients who had uncontrolled infection, other autoimmune disease, pregnancy or lactation. Each 10 ml fresh peripheral blood draw supplied the PBMCs. What was amplified from RNA transcripts were TCR beta CDR3 regions. RT-PCR in the first round (using the HTBI primer set) targeted the TCR CDR3. TCRdb analysed the multiplex PCR reads with MiXCR anew, one entry per CDR3 protein. The sample shows approximately 600,000 distinct CDR3 sequences, 13% to 15% of them seen only once.

The clonotype originates from a woman aged 18-30 years with Graves' ophthalmopathy. V usage is TRBV20-1 and J usage is TRBJ2-3; 10 bases match TRBD2. Sequencing was performed on blood. CDR3 protein: CSATSGSGGKTDTQYF. CDR3 sequence (DNA): TGCAGTGCTACTAGCGGGAGCGGTGGGAAAACAGATACGCAGTATTTT.